This T cell receptor (beta chain) was observed in a study of patients and donors after allogeneic stem cell transplantation. From germline, CDR1 is DFQATT and CDR2 SNEGSKA (reference sequence). The length of the CDR3 is 15 residues. The germline V and J ends were trimmed by 1 base and 1 base, with 11 bases remaining between them. Via MiXCR, TCRdb re-called the RT-PCR reads, giving one row per CDR3 protein. The profile shows some 960,000 distinct CDR3 sequences, 18% of them singletons. Sequencing used blood, either unsorted or a sorted T cell fraction (not recorded which). This clonotype was obtained from a human donor who was either an allogeneic HSCT recipient or a stem cell or donor lymphocyte infusion donor (not recorded which). It is not recorded whose cells these are; they may come from a transplant donor. The gene calls are TRBV20-1 and TRBJ1-5, with a weak D call TRBD1 (6 bases). CDR3 loop: CSARAWGRSNQPQHF. Written as DNA, the CDR3 is TGCAGTGCTAGAGCGTGGGGGCGCAGCAATCAGCCCCAGCATTTT.